This record concerns one T cell receptor beta chain sequence. Antigen: not known. This record belongs to a study of PD-1 blockade in mismatch repair-deficient tumors. Study-level background: Enrolled about 2013-2016, patients had progressing, pretreated mismatch repair-deficient cancers of around twelve types.

Findings and limits, study-wide: Tumor-resident clones, often undetectable pretreatment in blood, expanded then contracted after pembrolizumab.

Germline V CDR1 and CDR2: SGHDT, YYEEEE. The CDR3 consists of 15 residues. The V gene end was trimmed by 5 bases and the J gene end by 2 bases; junction bases not matched to a gene: 3. Every patient had mismatch repair deficiency by PCR or immunohistochemistry. Measured with immunoSEQ multiplex PCR; TCRdb has only the in-frame clones, and not every one. The table lists some 70,000 clones, 70% to 85% of them singletons. This sequence originates from an adult with mismatch repair-deficient cancer. This material consisted of peripheral blood, taken 2 weeks after starting pembrolizumab. This chain uses TRBV5-6 with TRBJ2-5; 13 nucleotides line up with TRBD2. DNA for the CDR3: TGTGCCAGCAGTCGGACTAGCGGGGGACAAGAGACCCAGTACTTC. This codes for CASSRTSGGQETQYF.